Below are 15 T cell receptor beta chains sequenced from a single sample in a study of cytomegalovirus exposure and HLA in healthy donors. It was with 60 Vbeta and 13 Jbeta primers that the PCR ran. Repertoires were generated with immunoSEQ multiplex PCR, while TCRdb's copy carries only in-frame clones and drops some. Here the sample spans about 140,000 clones, approximately 83% being singletons. Sequenced material: PBMCs. These receptors all stem from a middle-aged man in good health and CMV-seronegative.

The rearrangement uses TRBV11-3 and TRBJ1-2; 7 positions agree with TRBD1. Trimming at V came to 5 bases and at J to 3 bases, leaving 3 bases not matched to a gene. The CDR3 has 13 residues. Germline assignment: CDR1 SGHNT and CDR2 YENEEA. The chain's CDR3 is CASSPGTDYGYTF. The CDR3 DNA sequence: TGTGCCAGCAGCCCCGGGACAGACTATGGCTACACCTTC. The full variable domain, completed using reference TRBV11-3 and TRBJ1-2, is EAGVVQSPRYKIIEKKQPVAFWCNPISGHNTLYWYLQNLGQGPELLIRYENEEAVDDSQLPKDRFSAERLKGVDSTLKIQPAELGDSAVYLCASSPGTDYGYTFGSGTRLTVV.

The chain links TRBV9 to TRBJ2-7; 7 nucleotides match TRBD1. This CDR3 has 13 residues. Germline V gene sequence: CDR1 SGDLS, CDR2 YYNGEE. Germline trimming cut 3 bases from V and 6 bases from J; bases unmatched to any gene: 6. The CDR3 loop is CASSESYRGEQYF. CDR3 sequence (DNA): TGTGCCAGCAGCGAATCCTACAGGGGCGAGCAGTACTTC.

The V and J genes are TRBV5-1 and TRBJ2-7, with 9 bases fitting TRBD1. Germline CDR1 SGHRS, CDR2 YFSETQ. The J segment lost 2 bases and the V segment lost 4 bases, leaving 4 bases of the junction unmatched. The CDR3 contains 14 residues. CDR3 in amino acids: CASSHRTGAYEQYF. The CDR3 nucleotides are TGCGCCAGCAGCCATCGGACAGGGGCCTACGAGCAGTACTTC.

V is TRBV5-4 and J is TRBJ2-3, with TRBD2 identical over 10 bases. The CDR3 runs 18 residues. Unmatched junction bases numbered 15, after V lost 4 bases and J lost 4 bases. The germline V gene has CDR1 SGHNT and CDR2 YYREEE (reference sequence). CDR3 residues: CASSVWPSGGAGPDTQYF. CDR3 DNA: TGTGCCAGCAGCGTATGGCCGAGCGGGGGGGCCGGCCCAGATACGCAGTATTTT.

This chain connects TRBV19 to TRBJ1-1, with 8 positions matching TRBD1. The CDR3 consists of 14 residues. Germline loops: CDR1 LNHDA, CDR2 SQIVND (reference sequence). V was pared by 2 bases and J by 4 bases, with 3 bases of the junction left unmatched. CDR3 sequence: CASSITGGGTEAFF. The CDR3 nucleotides are TGTGCCAGTAGTATAACAGGGGGAGGCACTGAAGCTTTCTTT.

V usage is TRBV5-4 and J usage is TRBJ2-7, with 8 bases identical to TRBD1. From germline, CDR1 is SGHNT and CDR2 YYREEE (reference sequence). This CDR3 contains 14 residues. The junction had 5 bases not matched to a gene; V was cut back by 4 bases and J by 2 bases. The DNA of the CDR3 is TGTGCCAGCAGCCCGACAGGGGTGGCCTACGAGCAGTACTTC. It translates to CASSPTGVAYEQYF. Using reference TRBV5-4 and TRBJ2-7 for the parts outside the CDR3, the full variable domain is ETGVTQSPTHLIKTRGQQVTLRCSSQSGHNTVSWYQQALGQGPQFIFQYYREEENGRGNFPPRFSGLQFPNYSSELNVNALELDDSALYLCASSPTGVAYEQYFGPGTRLTVT.

The chain couples TRBV28 to TRBJ1-1; maybe TRBD1 (6 bases). V dropped 4 bases and J dropped 0 bases, with 15 bases sitting between them. The CDR3 sequence is 16 residues long. Germline V lookup: CDR1 MDHEN, CDR2 SYDVKM. CDR3: CASSWEGGRMNTEAFF. The CDR3 DNA follows: TGTGCCAGCAGTTGGGAGGGGGGGAGAATGAACACTGAAGCTTTCTTT.

In its sample, this clone was seen a few times. V gene TRBV30 combines with J gene TRBJ2-7; 9 positions agree with TRBD1. Trimming at V came to 8 bases and at J to 4 bases, leaving 6 bases not matched to a gene. Germline loops: CDR1 GTSNPN, CDR2 SVGIG (reference sequence). This CDR3 comprises 12 residues. The CDR3 nucleotides read TGTGCCACGGACAGGGGTGGGTACGAGCAGTACTTC. It specifies CATDRGGYEQYF.

The chain joins TRBV28 to TRBJ2-5; 8 nucleotides align to TRBD1. Per the germline V gene, CDR1 is MDHEN and CDR2 is SYDVKM. Trimming cost V 2 bases and J 2 bases; bases outside gene matches: 7. CDR3 length equals 16 residues. The CDR3 reads CASSLGGQASQETQYF. CDR3 DNA: TGTGCCAGCAGTTTAGGGGGACAGGCGAGTCAAGAGACCCAGTACTTC.

This chain uses TRBV30 with TRBJ1-5; 7 bases align to TRBD1. Germline-derived CDR1 and CDR2 are GTSNPN and SVGIG (reference sequence). CDR3 size: 17 residues. Trimming took 1 base from V and 0 from J; bases not matched to a gene: 9. The CDR3 DNA reads as TGTGCCTGGAGTGCCTCGAGGACAGGCAATAGCAATCAGCCCCAGCATTTT. Its protein product is CAWSASRTGNSNQPQHF.

J is TRBJ1-4 and V is TRBV19; 9 nucleotides align to TRBD1. The CDR3 consists of 15 residues. CDR1 and CDR2 from the germline V gene are LNHDA and SQIVND (reference sequence). V dropped 6 bases and J dropped 2; count of bases not matched to a gene: 4. In DNA, the CDR3 is TGTGCCAGTAGAGACAGGGGGGGGACTAATGAAAAACTGTTTTTT. Translation: CASRDRGGTNEKLFF.

The V gene is TRBV5-1, the J gene TRBJ2-7; the match to TRBD2 covers 12 bases. The J segment lost 3 bases and the V segment lost 2 bases, leaving 9 bases of the junction unmatched. The CDR3 covers 17 residues. CDR1 is SGHRS and CDR2 is YFSETQ in the germline V gene. CDR3: CASSFGLAGGFIYEQYF. The DNA for the CDR3 is TGCGCCAGCAGCTTCGGCCTAGCGGGAGGGTTTATCTACGAGCAGTACTTC.

This chain uses TRBV30 with TRBJ2-5; D unresolved. The CDR3 has 14 residues. Per the germline V gene, CDR1 is GTSNPN and CDR2 is SVGIG (reference sequence). V was clipped by 5 bases and J by 0 bases, with 13 bases between them. The CDR3 nucleotides read TGTGCCTGGGGTGGAGCCTCATACCAAGAGACCCAGTACTTC. Protein sequence: CAWGGASYQETQYF.

The chain uses TRBV30 and TRBJ2-5, with D perhaps matching TRBD1 (5 bases). The germline gives CDR1 GTSNPN, CDR2 SVGIG (reference sequence). V was pared by 1 base and J by 5 bases, with 11 bases between. This CDR3 has 13 amino acids. CDR3 DNA: TGTGCCTGGAGTGCGGACACGAGGGAGACCCAGTACTTC. Amino acid sequence: CAWSADTRETQYF.

V usage is TRBV7-9 and J usage is TRBJ2-7; tentatively, D is TRBD2 (7 bases). Germline V gene sequence: CDR1 SEHNR, CDR2 FQNEAQ (reference sequence). CDR3 size: 15 residues. V lost 5 bases, J lost 4 bases, and 18 bases lay in between. CDR3 DNA sequence: TGTGCCAGCAGCCCTCGGGGGGCCGGAGGATACGAGCAGTACTTC. Translated, it gives CASSPRGAGGYEQYF.